This T cell receptor (beta chain) was recorded in a study of a mutant IDH1 vaccine in newly diagnosed glioma. Study-wide context: Most patients had radiochemotherapy with temozolomide before enrollment; others had one alone.

Time point: week 35, safety follow-up. With topical imiquimod, each dose of the vaccine consisted of 300 ug of mutant IDH1 20-mer peptide. The donor cohort comprised cases of new WHO grade 3 or 4 IDH1-mutant, ATRX-lost astrocytoma. This clone appeared a few times. Its antigen is not identified. Assay used: immunoSEQ multiplex PCR; TCRdb lists only in-frame clones, some missing. The sample yields 35,000 to 50,000 clones, almost 95% seen once. The CDR3 loop spans 16 amino acids. Germline V gene data show CDR1 as LGHNA and CDR2 as YSLEER. V lost 0 bases and J lost 4, with 13 bases in between. This sequence joins TRBV4-3 and TRBJ1-3; D gene unclear. The starting material was PBMCs, obtained from a glioma patient whose treatment included an IDH1 peptide vaccine. This TCR came from a man aged 50 to 59 with glioma. CDR3 residues: CASSQERLLRGNTIYF. CDR3 DNA: TGCGCCAGCAGCCAAGAGAGGCTCCTTAGGGGAAACACCATATATTTT.